This T cell receptor (beta chain) comes out of a study of OX40 agonist ivuxolimab in advanced cancers. Germline V lookup: CDR1 SGHDT, CDR2 YYEEEE. The CDR3 covers 16 residues. V was pared by 2 bases and J by 4 bases, with 15 bases between. Method: immunoSEQ multiplex PCR; TCRdb's copy keeps in-frame clones and lacks some. The table has around 50,000 clones, approximately 90% seen once. Sequences were derived from CD4+ or CD8+ T cells sorted from blood, sampled in a trial of the OX40 agonist ivuxolimab. This receptor was taken from an adult with an advanced solid tumor such as melanoma, head and neck, liver or kidney cancer. The chain combines TRBV5-6 with TRBJ2-2; weak D call: TRBD2 (5 bases). The CDR3 protein is CASSFPPGFSTGELFF. CDR3 DNA sequence: TGTGCCAGCAGCTTCCCCCCGGGGTTTAGCACCGGGGAGCTGTTTTTT.